The 29 T cell receptor beta chains below come from one sample, sequenced in a study of cytomegalovirus exposure and HLA in healthy donors. Use of 60 Vbeta and 13 Jbeta primers characterized the PCR. Repertoires were generated with immunoSEQ multiplex PCR, while TCRdb's copy carries only in-frame clones and drops some. The table lists about 220,000 clones, around 80% of them singletons, with about 0.63% in the top ten. Sequencing was performed on PBMCs. The receptors originated from a young man in good health and CMV-seronegative.

This chain links TRBV6-1 with TRBJ2-1, with D unclear. The CDR3 has 11 amino acids. The V end was cut by 6 bases, the J end by 9 bases, with 9 bases between. The germline V gene has CDR1 MNHNS and CDR2 SASEGT. This CDR3 reads CASRVTGEQFF. CDR3 DNA: TGTGCCAGCAGAGTTACTGGTGAGCAGTTCTTC.

The chain has TRBV5-1 and TRBJ2-2, with a tentative D call TRBD2 (5 bases). CDR3 length: 15 residues. Looked up from germline, CDR1 is SGHRS and CDR2 is YFSETQ. With 5 bases removed from V and 4 bases from J, the gap between germline ends came to 15 bases. CDR3 sequence (DNA): TGCGCCAGCAGTTCAGACTACCGATCCACCGGGGAGCTGTTTTTT. This sequence encodes CASSSDYRSTGELFF.

The V call is TRBV30, the J call TRBJ1-4, with TRBD1 identical over 7 bases. Unmatched junction bases numbered 5, after V lost 2 bases and J lost 8 bases. Germline-derived CDR1 and CDR2 are GTSNPN and SVGIG (reference sequence). This CDR3 is 13 amino acids long. The chain's CDR3 is CAWSRGRGEKLFF. The CDR3 DNA follows: TGTGCCTGGAGTAGGGGGCGCGGAGAAAAACTGTTTTTT.

This clone was detected once. V gene TRBV5-4 combines with J gene TRBJ2-1; 12 nucleotides match TRBD1. The CDR3 covers 15 residues. Germline values: CDR1 SGHNT, CDR2 YYREEE (reference sequence). The V segment lost 4 bases and the J segment 6 bases; nucleotides outside the gene matches: 5. DNA of the CDR3: TGTGCCAGCAGCCACCGGGACAGGGGGCCCAATGAGCAGTTCTTC. It specifies CASSHRDRGPNEQFF.

The chain has TRBV10-1 and TRBJ2-3; 7 bases match TRBD2. The germline V gene has CDR1 WNHNN and CDR2 SYGVQD (reference sequence). The CDR3 covers 13 residues. The trim removed 8 bases at V and 4 bases at J, leaving 6 bases unmatched. The DNA of the CDR3 is TGCGCCAGCTCTAGCGGTTCGGCAGATACGCAGTATTTT. It specifies CASSSGSADTQYF.

This chain connects TRBV7-9 to TRBJ2-3, with 8 bases matching TRBD1. The CDR3 length is 15 residues. Germline trimming cut 1 base from V and 6 bases from J; bases unmatched to any gene: 6. From germline, CDR1 is SEHNR and CDR2 FQNEAQ (reference sequence). This CDR3 reads CASSLVARGLDTQYF. Here the CDR3 DNA reads TGTGCCAGCAGCTTAGTGGCCAGGGGGCTGGATACGCAGTATTTT.

The V gene is TRBV28, the J gene TRBJ1-2, with TRBD1 as a possible D gene (6 bases). Germline CDR1 reads MDHEN; CDR2 reads SYDVKM. V lost 2 bases to trimming and J lost 7 bases, with 14 bases between them. The length of the CDR3 is 14 residues. The CDR3 DNA is TGTGCCAGCAGTTTAACCGGCAGGGGTGGTGGCTACACCTTC. Amino acids: CASSLTGRGGGYTF.

This clone appeared once. CDR3 sequence: CASSQTGLAGGEQYF. Here the CDR3 DNA reads TGTGCCAGCAGTCAAACGGGACTAGCGGGGGGGGAGCAGTACTTC. V gene TRBV6-5 combines with J gene TRBJ2-7, with TRBD2 matching 16 bases. CDR1 and CDR2 (germline): MNHEY, SVGAGI. This CDR3 has 15 amino acids. V was clipped by 5 bases and J by 7 bases; unmatched bases: 5.

This chain links TRBV9 with TRBJ2-5; 7 bases are shared with TRBD2. Germline V gene sequence: CDR1 SGDLS, CDR2 YYNGEE. With 0 bases clipped from V and 3 bases from J, the junction kept 2 bases outside the gene matches. The CDR3 is 14 residues long. In nucleotides, the CDR3 is TGTGCCAGCAGCGTAGGAGGACTAGAAGAGACCCAGTACTTC. Amino acids: CASSVGGLEETQYF.

This clone was detected a few times. The rearrangement joins TRBV13 to TRBJ2-3, with unresolved D. This CDR3 is built from 13 residues. V lost 1 base and J 1 base, leaving 3 bases between the germline ends. Per the germline V gene, CDR1 is PRHDT and CDR2 is FYEKMQ (reference sequence). The chain's CDR3 is CASSLVGTDTQYF. In nucleotides, the CDR3 is TGTGCCAGCAGCTTAGTCGGCACAGATACGCAGTATTTT.

The rearrangement uses TRBV5-6 and TRBJ2-1; D perhaps matches TRBD1 (6 bases). Germline values: CDR1 SGHDT, CDR2 YYEEEE. CDR3 length equals 12 residues. The ends were cut back, 4 bases at V and 10 bases at J, with 12 bases in the middle. The CDR3 DNA reads as TGTGCCAGCAGCGTCACAGGGTGGGAGCAGTTCTTC. Protein: CASSVTGWEQFF. The whole variable domain, filled in from reference TRBV5-6 and TRBJ2-1, reads DAGVTQSPTHLIKTRGQQVTLRCSPKSGHDTVSWYQQALGQGPQFIFQYYEEEERQRGNFPDRFSGHQFPNYSSELNVNALLLGDSALYLCASSVTGWEQFFGPGTRLTVL.

V is TRBV6-4 and J is TRBJ1-1; D is uncertain. The CDR3 is made up of 13 amino acids. The germline V and J ends were trimmed by 2 bases and 4 bases, with 8 bases remaining between them. CDR1 and CDR2 from the germline V gene are MRHNA and SNTAGT. The DNA of the CDR3 is TGTGCCAGCAGTGACAAGCCGAGCACTGAAGCTTTCTTT. Protein: CASSDKPSTEAFF.

With regard to this clone: Other DNA sequences in this sample translate to the same CDR3. The chain employs TRBV28 and TRBJ1-5, with D possibly matching TRBD1 (5 bases). The CDR3 has 14 amino acids. The germline V and J ends were trimmed by 4 bases and 0 bases, with 7 bases remaining between them. Germline V gene data show CDR1 as MDHEN and CDR2 as SYDVKM. CDR3 sequence reads: CASSSGGSNQPQHF. The CDR3 DNA is TGTGCCAGCAGTTCGGGGGGTAGCAATCAGCCCCAGCATTTT.

The chain employs TRBV28 and TRBJ2-1, with TRBD2 matching over 8 bases. CDR1 MDHEN and CDR2 SYDVKM come from the germline V gene. This CDR3 comprises 14 residues. After removal of 2 bases from V and 7 bases from J, the junction contained 4 bases not matched to a gene. CDR3 region: CASSLGGRTNEQFF. The CDR3 DNA is TGTGCCAGCAGTTTAGGCGGGAGGACAAATGAGCAGTTCTTC.

About this clone itself: Germline is not matched at one junction end, which may reflect a read error. CDR3 sequence (DNA): TGTTCCAGCGAGGGGTTAACGGGACAGGGATTCTCTGGCTACACCTTC. Its protein product is CSSEGLTGQGFSGYTF. The gene calls are TRBV7-9 and TRBJ1-2; TRBD1 aligns across 9 bases. The CDR3 runs to 16 residues. CDR1 SEHNR and CDR2 FQNEAQ come from the germline V gene (reference sequence).

The rearrangement links TRBV7-9 to TRBJ2-1, with D perhaps matching TRBD2 (6 bases). The CDR3 spans 14 residues. V shed 1 base and J shed 5 bases, with 9 bases lying between them. Germline V gene sequence: CDR1 SEHNR, CDR2 FQNEAQ (reference sequence). Here the CDR3 DNA reads TGTGCCAGCAGCTTAGGGCGCGGGAACAATGAGCAGTTCTTC. Protein: CASSLGRGNNEQFF.

The V gene is TRBV19, the J gene TRBJ1-2, with D perhaps matching TRBD1 (5 bases). This CDR3 spans 14 amino acids. Looked up from germline, CDR1 is LNHDA and CDR2 is SQIVND (reference sequence). Trimming cost V 3 bases and J 3 bases, with 11 bases left between them. The CDR3 spells CASSMWGEDYGYTF. DNA of the CDR3: TGTGCCAGTAGTATGTGGGGCGAGGACTATGGCTACACCTTC.

The J gene is TRBJ1-2, the V gene TRBV2, with D possibly TRBD1 on 5 matching bases. In germline, CDR1 is SNHLY, CDR2 FYNNEI. The CDR3 has 13 amino acids. V was trimmed by 8 bases and J by 6 bases, leaving 16 bases between them. CDR3 region: CASAGPYQDGYTF. For the CDR3, the DNA is TGTGCCAGCGCGGGACCCTATCAGGATGGCTACACCTTC. The complete variable domain, with remaining parts taken from reference TRBV2 and TRBJ1-2, reads EPEVTQTPSHQVTQMGQEVILRCVPISNHLYFYWYRQILGQKVEFLVSFYNNEISEKSEIFDDQFSVERPDGSNFTLKIRSTKLEDSAMYFCASAGPYQDGYTFGSGTRLTVV.

This clone was detected a few times. The chain is built from TRBV2 and TRBJ2-7; 9 bases line up with TRBD1. Germline V gene lookup returns CDR1 SNHLY and CDR2 FYNNEI. The CDR3 has 14 amino acids. V shed 7 bases, J shed 3 bases, and the junction held 7 bases outside the gene matches. CDR3 bases: TGTGCCAGCATCGGGGACAGGGTAGTCTACGAGCAGTACTTC. It specifies CASIGDRVVYEQYF.

V is TRBV27 and J is TRBJ2-5; 7 bases fit TRBD2. This CDR3 region has 15 residues. The germline V gene has CDR1 MNHEY and CDR2 SMNVEV (reference sequence). V lost 6 bases and J lost 1; bases outside the gene matches: 8. The CDR3 DNA reads as TGTGCCAGCAGACTCACGGGGGGTGGCCAAGAGACCCAGTACTTC. Its translation: CASRLTGGGQETQYF.

This rearrangement joins TRBV7-9 to TRBJ2-2; 7 positions agree with TRBD2. Per germline, CDR1 SEHNR and CDR2 FQNEAQ (reference sequence). The ends lost 6 bases at V and 4 bases at J; junction bases unmatched: 17. CDR3 size: 18 residues. CDR3 region: CASRQPISRERGTGELFF. CDR3 DNA sequence: TGTGCCAGCAGACAACCAATTTCGCGGGAGAGGGGCACCGGGGAGCTGTTTTTT.

The rearrangement joins TRBV2 to TRBJ2-5; 7 nucleotides match TRBD2. The J call is doubtful: the DNA matches TRBJ2-7 better. CDR1 and CDR2 (germline): SNHLY, FYNNEI. This CDR3 comprises 12 residues. CDR3 in amino acids: CASGSGNHEQYF. Written as DNA, the CDR3 is TGTGCCAGCGGAAGCGGGAACCACGAGCAGTACTTC.

This rearrangement joins TRBV7-9 to TRBJ2-1; D not resolved. Deletions cut 3 bases from V and 2 bases from J, with 8 bases between. CDR3 length: 14 residues. CDR1 SEHNR and CDR2 FQNEAQ come from the germline V gene (reference sequence). CDR3 residues: CASSFLETYNEQFF. CDR3 coding DNA: TGTGCCAGCAGCTTTCTAGAGACCTACAATGAGCAGTTCTTC.

V gene TRBV6-1 combines with J gene TRBJ2-6; unclear D gene. This CDR3 spans 15 amino acids. V shed 5 bases and J shed 0 bases, with 8 bases lying between them. CDR1 and CDR2 (germline): MNHNS, SASEGT. CDR3 sequence reads: CASSPLNSGANVLTF. CDR3 bases: TGTGCCAGCAGTCCTTTAAACTCTGGGGCCAACGTCCTGACTTTC.

This chain uses TRBV21-1 with TRBJ2-7; the table's D call, TRBD2, was not checked against the DNA. TRBV21-1 is marked as a pseudogene. This CDR3 spans 18 amino acids. CDR3 sequence (DNA): TGTGCCAGCAGCATGGGACTAGCGGGAGGGCCTTCCACCGGCGAGCAGTACTTC. It codes for CASSMGLAGGPSTGEQYF.

J is TRBJ2-7 and V is TRBV30; TRBD2 matches 10 bases. Germline CDR1 and CDR2: GTSNPN and SVGIG (reference sequence). Losses at the gene ends were 8 bases for V and 4 bases for J; bases not matched to a gene: 14. CDR3 size: 15 residues. This CDR3 reads CAGVWRLAGLYEQYF. CDR3 nucleotide sequence: TGTGCCGGGGTTTGGAGACTAGCGGGTTTGTACGAGCAGTACTTC.

This clone was detected a few times. This rearrangement joins TRBV6-5 to TRBJ1-1; D uncertain. Trimming took 0 bases from V and 4 from J, leaving 9 bases between them. The germline CDR1 and CDR2 sequences are MNHEY and SVGAGI. The CDR3 covers 14 residues. The DNA for the CDR3 is TGTGCCAGCAGTTACTCAAGGCAGGCCACTGAAGCTTTCTTT. It is translated as CASSYSRQATEAFF.

The genes are TRBV6-1 and TRBJ2-7; 8 bases are shared with TRBD1. Germline V gene lookup returns CDR1 MNHNS and CDR2 SASEGT. V shed 4 bases, J shed 6 bases, and the junction held 11 bases outside the gene matches. This CDR3 has 15 amino acids. The CDR3 sequence is CASSAGTGGVSEQYF. The CDR3 region has the DNA TGTGCCAGCAGTGCAGGGACAGGAGGGGTGAGCGAGCAGTACTTC.

The rearrangement links TRBV7-6 to TRBJ2-7; D may be TRBD1 (6 bases). The CDR3 is made up of 15 amino acids. The V gene lost 5 bases and the J gene lost 1 base, with 15 bases spanning the gap. CDR1 and CDR2 (germline): SGHVS, FNYEAQ. CDR3 nucleotide sequence: TGTGCCAGCAGCCGGGGTGGGGGCACGTCCTACGAGCAGTACTTC. Residues: CASSRGGGTSYEQYF.